Listed below are T cell receptor beta chains from one sample, sequenced in a study of technical replicates of blood from a few donors. Profiled with immunoSEQ multiplex PCR; TCRdb holds only in-frame clones, not every one. The top ten hold about 0.35% of the sample, which has 60,000 to 85,000 clones, around 95% seen once. The material sequenced was T cells isolated from PBMCs. The receptor set was obtained from a human donor in good health. Both conserved end residues are part of each CDR3. D genes are given only for firm matches. Clone size is given for some rows only: seen once, a few or many times, or a class if the clone is expanded.

D gene,clone size,J gene,V gene,CDR3 DNA,CDR3 protein
TRBD2,-,TRBJ2-7,TRBV4-1,TGCGCCAGCAGTTCTGGACTAGCGGGTCTAATTTCCTACGAGCAGTACTTC,CASSSGLAGLISYEQYF
TRBD2,-,TRBJ2-1,TRBV11-2,TGTGCCAGCAGCTTAGCTCATCTAGCGGGACGCGAGCAGTTCTTC,CASSLAHLAGREQFF
TRBD1,-,TRBJ2-1,TRBV14,TGTGCCAGCAGTGAGGACAGGCACAATGAGCAGTTCTTC,CASSEDRHNEQFF
TRBD1,-,TRBJ2-2,TRBV4-2,TGTGCCAGCAGCCTCGGACAGGGCGACACCGGGGAGCTGTTTTTT,CASSLGQGDTGELFF
-,-,TRBJ2-3,TRBV29-1,TGCAGCGTTGTGGGCAGGGAAGCAGATACGCAGTATTTT,CSVVGREADTQYF
TRBD1,few,TRBJ1-2,TRBV9,TGTGCCAGCAGCTTAAGCCGGGACAGTAACTTAAACTATGGCTACACCTTC,CASSLSRDSNLNYGYTF
TRBD2,-,TRBJ2-7,TRBV6-1,TGTGCCAGCAGTGAAGGAATAGCGGGAGTCTACGAGCAGTACTTC,CASSEGIAGVYEQYF
TRBD2,-,TRBJ2-7,TRBV10-1,TGCGCCAGCAGTGTATCACGGGAGGCAGAGTACGAGCAGTACTTC,CASSVSREAEYEQYF
-,-,TRBJ2-7,TRBV29-1,TGCAGCGTTGACGATGACAGAACCTACGAGCAGTACTTC,CSVDDDRTYEQYF
TRBD2,-,TRBJ2-7,TRBV4-1,TGCGCCAGCAGCCCCGGGACTAGCGGGAGATTTTACGAGCAGTACTTC,CASSPGTSGRFYEQYF
-,-,TRBJ1-1,TRBV30,TGTGCCTGGAGCGTAGACAACCGGGAAGCTTTCTTT,CAWSVDNREAFF
-,-,TRBJ2-5,TRBV6-5,TGTGCCAGCAGTCAGGGACAAGAGACCCAGTACTTC,CASSQGQETQYF
TRBD1,-,TRBJ2-3,TRBV29-1,TGCAGCGTTGAAGATCAGGACAGGTACACAGATACGCAGTATTTT,CSVEDQDRYTDTQYF
TRBD1,-,TRBJ2-7,TRBV19,TGTGCCAGTAGTATTAGGACAGGGCTCTCCTACGAGCAGTACTTC,CASSIRTGLSYEQYF
TRBD1,-,TRBJ2-2,TRBV27,TGTGCCAGCGATGACAGGGGGAGGCGAGGGGTCGTCTCCACCGGGGAGCTGTTTTTT,CASDDRGRRGVVSTGELFF
TRBD1,-,TRBJ2-7,TRBV7-2,TGTGCCAGCAGCTTAGTGACAGGGTCCTACGAGCAGTACTTC,CASSLVTGSYEQYF
-,-,TRBJ1-1,TRBV7-3,TGTGCCAGCAGCTTAATAGGAAACAGTGCGAACACTGAAGCTTTCTTT,CASSLIGNSANTEAFF
-,-,TRBJ2-7,TRBV6-6,TGTGCCAGCAGGACCGGGACCTACGAGCAGTACTTC,CASRTGTYEQYF
-,-,TRBJ2-1,TRBV6-5,TGTGCCAGCAGTTACACAAGCTCCTACAATGAGCAGTTCTTC,CASSYTSSYNEQFF
TRBD1,-,TRBJ1-2,TRBV4-3,TGCGCCAGCAGCCACGAGACAGGGCTCCCTGAGGGCTACACCTTC,CASSHETGLPEGYTF
TRBD2,-,TRBJ2-7,TRBV27,TGTGCCAGCAGTTTAAACGGGAGGGCCTACTACGAGCAGTACTTC,CASSLNGRAYYEQYF
TRBD1,once,TRBJ1-2,TRBV27,TGTGCCAGCAGTTTGGATGGGGACAGGGCCGCCGGAGACTATGGCTACACCTTC,CASSLDGDRAAGDYGYTF
TRBD1,-,TRBJ1-2,TRBV5-6,TGTGCCAGCAGCTTGGACCGGGGACAGGGACGACTAGGTGTTTTC,CASSLDRGQGRLGVF
TRBD1,-,TRBJ2-7,TRBV25-1,TGTGCCAGCAGTGCAGTCCCCGGGACAGCTTCCTACGAGCAGTACTTC,CASSAVPGTASYEQYF
TRBD2,-,TRBJ2-1,TRBV2,TGTGCCAGCAGTTTACTAGCGGGTGGGAACAATGAGCAGTTCTTC,CASSLLAGGNNEQFF
-,once,TRBJ2-4,TRBV4-1,TGCGCCAGCAGCCAAGAGCGGGTACTAAACCGGGCCATTCAGTACTTC,CASSQERVLNRAIQYF
-,once,TRBJ1-1,TRBV11-1,TGTGCCAGCCTCGTTGGGAGGGACACTGAAGCTTTCTTT,CASLVGRDTEAFF
-,-,TRBJ1-1,TRBV10-1,TGCGCCAGCAGTGAGTCTCGGCGGCGGAGCACTGAAGCTTTCTTT,CASSESRRRSTEAFF
TRBD1,-,TRBJ1-2,TRBV5-8,TGTGCCAGCAGCTGGGGACAGGGGGCTGGCTACACCTTC,CASSWGQGAGYTF
TRBD2,-,TRBJ2-2,TRBV27,TGTGCCAGCAGAAATCCAGCGGGAGTGACCGGGGAGCTGTTTTTT,CASRNPAGVTGELFF
TRBD1,-,TRBJ2-5,TRBV7-9,TGTGCCAGCAGCTGGGGACAGATCCAAGAGACCCAGTACTTC,CASSWGQIQETQYF
-,-,TRBJ1-1,TRBV4-3,TGCGCCAGCAGCCAAGAGAGGCAGTCTGAAGCTTTCTTT,CASSQERQSEAFF
TRBD2,-,TRBJ2-7,TRBV30,TGTGCAGCCGGGACTAGCGGCTACGAGCAGTACTTC,CAAGTSGYEQYF
TRBD1,-,TRBJ1-1,TRBV28,TGTGCCAGCAGTTTGGGGACAGGGATGAACACTGAAGCTTTCTTT,CASSLGTGMNTEAFF
-,-,TRBJ1-5,TRBV2,TGTGCCAGCACAGGGTACGGCAATCAGCCCCAGCATTTT,CASTGYGNQPQHF
-,-,TRBJ2-1,TRBV5-1,TGCGCCAGCAGCTTGGCTACTAACAATGAGCAGTTCTTC,CASSLATNNEQFF
-,-,TRBJ2-7,TRBV5-1,TGCGCCAGCAGCTTGACTAGGGATTTTGACTACGAGCAGTACTTC,CASSLTRDFDYEQYF
-,-,TRBJ2-2,TRBV7-9,TGTGCCAGCGCGCTACAGGGAAACACCGGGGAGCTGTTTTTT,CASALQGNTGELFF
-,-,TRBJ1-2,TRBV18,TGTGCCAGCTCACCGGGCAGGGAAACTGCAGGCTACACCTTC,CASSPGRETAGYTF
-,-,TRBJ2-7,TRBV7-2,TGTGCCAGCAGCTTTCGGGATTCCTACGAGCAGTACTTC,CASSFRDSYEQYF
TRBD1,-,TRBJ2-7,TRBV10-3,TGTGCCATCAATAGGGACAGCTACTACGAGCAGTACTTC,CAINRDSYYEQYF
-,-,TRBJ1-5,TRBV10-3,TGTGCCATCAGTGGAGTTGGAGATTACAATCAGCCCCAGCATTTT,CAISGVGDYNQPQHF
-,-,TRBJ2-5,TRBV20-1,TGCAGTGCTGGGGACTCTGAGACCCAGTACTTC,CSAGDSETQYF
-,-,TRBJ2-3,TRBV5-1,TGCGCCAGCAGCGAGGAGAGCACAGATACGCAGTATTTT,CASSEESTDTQYF
-,-,TRBJ2-1,TRBV5-1,TGCGCCAGCGGAGGTGTTAATGAGCAGTTCTTC,CASGGVNEQFF
TRBD1,-,TRBJ1-1,TRBV7-9,TGTGCCAGCAGGGGGACAGGGGGCACTGAAGCTTTCTTT,CASRGTGGTEAFF
TRBD2,-,TRBJ2-3,TRBV2,TGTGCCAGCAGTGCGGGGGGAGATACGCAGTATTTT,CASSAGGDTQYF
-,-,TRBJ2-2,TRBV10-3,TGTGCCATCAGGAAGGCGGGGCCTCTCACCGGGGAGCTGTTTTTT,CAIRKAGPLTGELFF
-,-,TRBJ1-5,TRBV28,TGTGCCAGCAGTTCTTACAGGGTCGGTAGCAATCAGCCCCAGCATTTT,CASSSYRVGSNQPQHF
-,-,TRBJ1-2,TRBV7-8,TGTGCCAGCAGCTTAGGGACAGCGGTTATCTATGGCTACACCTTC,CASSLGTAVIYGYTF
-,-,TRBJ2-2,TRBV5-5,TGTGCCAGCAGCTATGGAGTCACCGGGGAGCTGTTTTTT,CASSYGVTGELFF
-,-,TRBJ1-1,TRBV5-1,TGCGCCAGCAGCTTGGGGGATTGGGGGGACACTGAAGCTTTCTTT,CASSLGDWGDTEAFF
TRBD1,-,TRBJ2-5,TRBV11-2,TGTGCCAGCAGCTCCTTACAGGGGGCCGGGACCCAGTACTTC,CASSSLQGAGTQYF
TRBD1,-,TRBJ1-3,TRBV2,TGTGCCAGCAGCAGACAGGGGGCAGGTTCTGGAAACACCATATATTTT,CASSRQGAGSGNTIYF